Each of the 3 T cell receptor beta chains below was sequenced from the same sample in a study of T cells after yellow fever vaccination. Via MiXCR, TCRdb re-called the 5' RACE reads, giving one row per CDR3 protein. The sample carries 340,000 or so distinct CDR3 sequences, approximately 12% recorded once. The input for sequencing was CD4+ T cells sorted from PBMCs, taken 15 days after the yellow fever booster vaccination. The receptors were sampled from a man between 18 and 35 years old who received the YFV17D yellow fever vaccine.

V and J are TRBV12-3 or TRBV12-4 and TRBJ1-1, with D maybe TRBD1 (6 bases). V lost 6 bases and J lost 6, with 8 bases in between. This CDR3 has 11 residues. The CDR3 sequence is CASRYRAEAFF. The CDR3 region has the DNA TGTGCCAGCAGGTACAGGGCTGAAGCTTTCTTT.

The chain uses TRBV2 and TRBJ2-1, with TRBD1 identical over 8 bases. The CDR3 runs 15 residues. The V segment lost 7 bases and the J segment 2 bases; nucleotides outside the gene matches: 7. Germline CDR1 and CDR2: SNHLY and FYNNEI. CDR3 in DNA: TGTGCCAGCAAGGTCGGACAGGGAGCCTACAATGAGCAGTTCTTC. It specifies CASKVGQGAYNEQFF. Based on the CDR3 plus reference TRBV2 and TRBJ2-1, the full variable domain is EPEVTQTPSHQVTQMGQEVILRCVPISNHLYFYWYRQILGQKVEFLVSFYNNEISEKSEIFDDQFSVERPDGSNFTLKIRSTKLEDSAMYFCASKVGQGAYNEQFFGPGTRLTVL.

In this sample, this clonotype turned up a few times. This chain uses TRBV5-6 with TRBJ1-6, with D possibly being TRBD1 (6 bases). CDR3 length equals 15 residues. The V gene's germline CDR1 is SGHDT and CDR2 YYEEEE. Between the trimmed V and J ends, which lost 4 bases and 5 bases, there was a span of 13 bases. The CDR3 protein is CASSPGQTNNSPLHF. The CDR3 DNA sequence: TGTGCCAGCAGCCCCGGACAGACGAATAATTCACCCCTCCACTTT.